This record covers a single T cell receptor beta chain. Its antigen is currently unknown. Here immunoSEQ multiplex PCR was the method, and the copy in TCRdb shows in-frame clones only, minus some. Of more than 5,000 clones in the sample, about four fifths are singletons; the top ten hold roughly 21%. The data are from a study of regulatory dendritic cells for organ transplantation. Allogeneic regulatory or mature dendritic cells were co-cultured for less than 6 days with CFSE-labeled sorted T cells at 1:10. Germline values: CDR1 SGDLS, CDR2 YYNGEE. V was trimmed by 4 bases and J by 6 bases, leaving 13 bases between them. The CDR3 is 13 amino acids. Overall study findings and caveats: Memory CD8+ clonal expansion seemed more limited with regulatory than mature dendritic cells.

The sequence derives from a human donor in good health. The sample consisted of memory CD8+ T cells from blood cultured with regulatory dendritic cells. Subset: CD45RO+ memory T cells. The V call is TRBV9, the J call TRBJ1-1; weak D call: TRBD1 (5 bases). Here the CDR3 reads CASSQGPTAEAFF. The CDR3 coding sequence is TGTGCCAGCAGCCAGGGTCCAACGGCTGAAGCTTTCTTT. Together with reference TRBV9 and TRBJ1-1, the CDR3 gives the full variable domain: DSGVTQTPKHLITATGQRVTLRCSPRSGDLSVYWYQQSLDQGLQFLIQYYNGEERAKGNILERFSAQQFPDLHSELNLSSLELGDSALYFCASSQGPTAEAFFGQGTRLTVV.